Below are 7 T cell receptor beta chains sequenced from a single sample in a study of T cell responses to AZD1222 COVID-19 vaccine. Sequenced by immunoSEQ multiplex PCR; TCRdb stores in-frame clones only, minus some. The sample lists 150,000 to 200,000 clones; 80% to 90% were seen once. Sequencing was performed on peripheral blood, taken on day 0 of AZD1222 vaccination. The receptors were gathered from an adult in good health.

The rearrangement uses TRBV28 and TRBJ2-5; 10 positions agree with TRBD1. The CDR3 length is 14 residues. Losses at the gene ends were 4 bases for V and 3 bases for J; bases not matched to a gene: 2. Germline assignment: CDR1 MDHEN and CDR2 SYDVKM. The CDR3 is CASSSGQGKETQYF. CDR3 nucleotides: TGTGCCAGCAGTTCGGGACAGGGGAAAGAGACCCAGTACTTC.

The chain employs TRBV18 and TRBJ2-1; D is ambiguous. The ends were cut back, 0 bases at V and 0 bases at J, with 3 bases in the middle. This CDR3 contains 14 residues. Germline V gene sequence: CDR1 KGHSH, CDR2 LQKENI. Written as DNA, the CDR3 is TGTGCCAGCTCACCACCAGGCTCCTACAATGAGCAGTTCTTC. Amino acids: CASSPPGSYNEQFF. Variable domain in full (rest from reference TRBV18 and TRBJ2-1): NAGVMQNPRHLVRRRGQEARLRCSPMKGHSHVYWYRQLPEEGLKFMVYLQKENIIDESGMPKERFSAEFPKEGPSILRIQQVVRGDSAAYFCASSPPGSYNEQFFGPGTRLTVL.

This rearrangement joins TRBV14 to TRBJ1-2, with 8 bases matching TRBD1. Germline-derived CDR1 and CDR2 are SGHDN and FVKESK. CDR3 length equals 15 residues. V dropped 1 base and J dropped 4; count of bases not matched to a gene: 5. CDR3 in amino acids: CASSQGLDRVYGYTF. The CDR3 bases are TGTGCCAGCAGCCAAGGTCTGGACAGGGTCTATGGCTACACCTTC.

The chain's CDR3 is CAWSRARTGGAHTQYF. The CDR3 DNA reads as TGTGCCTGGAGTCGGGCCCGAACAGGGGGCGCACATACGCAGTATTTT. The J gene is TRBJ2-3, the V gene TRBV30, with 9 bases identical to TRBD1. With V trimmed by 2 bases and J by 7 bases, 13 bases remained unmatched. CDR1 is GTSNPN, CDR2 SVGIG, per germline (reference sequence). The CDR3 consists of 16 residues. Full variable domain (rest looked up from reference TRBV30 and TRBJ2-3): SQTIHQWPATLVQPVGSPLSLECTVEGTSNPNLYWYRQAAGRGLQLLFYSVGIGQISSEVPQNLSASRPQDRQFILSSKKLLLSDSGFYLCAWSRARTGGAHTQYFGPGTRLTVL.

The chain is built from TRBV7-2 and TRBJ2-5, with 8 bases that match TRBD1. The CDR3 totals 15 residues. After removal of 5 bases from V and 5 bases from J, the junction contained 10 bases not matched to a gene. Germline CDR1 and CDR2: SGHTA and FQGNSA. CDR3 bases: TGTGCCAGCAGCATCACAACGACAGGGGTCGAGACCCAGTACTTC. This codes for CASSITTTGVETQYF.

This clone was counted once. The genes are TRBV5-1 and TRBJ2-2; D unresolved. The V end was cut by 0 bases, the J end by 3 bases, with 6 bases between. The CDR3 consists of 14 residues. Germline assignment: CDR1 SGHRS and CDR2 YFSETQ. The CDR3 is CASSLGFDTGELFF. DNA for the CDR3: TGCGCCAGCAGCTTGGGGTTCGACACCGGGGAGCTGTTTTTT.

The J gene is TRBJ1-2, the V gene TRBV28; D is uncertain. Germline V gene lookup returns CDR1 MDHEN and CDR2 SYDVKM. Trimming cost V 5 bases and J 3 bases, with 10 bases left between them. The CDR3 contains 13 residues. The CDR3 coding sequence is TGTGCCAGCAGTCTCAACGGGTACTATGGCTACACCTTC. Translated, it gives CASSLNGYYGYTF.